This T cell receptor beta chain was documented in a study of blood T cell repertoires in COVID-19. At the level of the study: From the United States, Italy and Spain came samples of acute and convalescent COVID-19. Nucleic acid was either cDNA or gDNA, and it came from T cells, B-cell-depleted T cells, or PBMCs.

Method: immunoSEQ multiplex PCR; TCRdb's copy keeps in-frame clones and lacks some. This table holds 95,000 to 150,000 clones, 55% to 75% found once. J gave up 6 bases and V 1 base, and 6 bases lay outside the gene matches. The germline gives CDR1 LNHDA, CDR2 SQIVND (reference sequence). CDR3 size: 15 residues. Notes on this clone: In the same sample, other DNA sequences code for this CDR3.

This chain links TRBV19 with TRBJ2-1, with TRBD2 matching 7 bases. The sequence was obtained from a human donor with acute or convalescent COVID-19. The donor label of this sample is uncertain. Material for sequencing was peripheral blood. CDR3 bases: TGTGCCAGTAGTATAGGGGGGGGGATTGGCAATGAGCAGTTCTTC. This encodes CASSIGGGIGNEQFF.